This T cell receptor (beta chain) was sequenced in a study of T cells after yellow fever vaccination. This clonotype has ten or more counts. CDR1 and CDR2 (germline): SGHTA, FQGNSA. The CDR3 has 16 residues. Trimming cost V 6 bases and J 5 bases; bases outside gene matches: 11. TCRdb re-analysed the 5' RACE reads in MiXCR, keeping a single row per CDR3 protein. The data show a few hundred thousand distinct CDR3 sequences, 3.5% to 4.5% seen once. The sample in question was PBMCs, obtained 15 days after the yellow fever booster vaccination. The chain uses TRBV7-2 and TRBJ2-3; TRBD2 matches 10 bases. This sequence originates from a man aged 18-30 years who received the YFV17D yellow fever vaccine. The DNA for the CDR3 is TGTGCCAGCAGACCGACTCTAGCGGGGGCCCGAGATACGCAGTATTTT. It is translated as CASRPTLAGARDTQYF.